Below, one T cell receptor beta chain is given with its context. What it binds is not known. This entry belongs to a study of T cell responses to AZD1222 COVID-19 vaccine. Trimming stripped 3 bases from V and 2 bases from J, with 14 bases between. CDR1 DFQATT and CDR2 SNEGSKA come from the germline V gene (reference sequence). This CDR3 has 14 amino acids. Assay used: immunoSEQ multiplex PCR; TCRdb lists only in-frame clones, some missing. The repertoire holds roughly 100,000 clones, with around 86% as singletons. Study findings and constraints: After two AZD1222 doses, spike-specific TCR breadth and depth rose versus day 0.

The sequence was collected from an adult in good health. V usage is TRBV20-1 and J usage is TRBJ2-7, with no clear D. The source was peripheral blood, collected on day 0 of AZD1222 vaccination. CDR3 nucleotide sequence: TGCAGTGCTAGTACCCTCTACCGTACCTACGAGCAGTACTTC. Translating gives CSASTLYRTYEQYF.